This T cell receptor (beta chain) was retrieved from a study of T cells in tumors after PD-1 blockade. The CDR3 runs to 17 residues. Germline lookup yields CDR1 MDHEN and CDR2 SYDVKM. Deletions cut 7 bases from V and 0 bases from J, with 22 bases between. Profiling relied on immunoSEQ multiplex PCR, and the TCRdb table lists in-frame clones only, not all of them. The sample lists approximately 47,000 clones; more than 65% were seen once. J is TRBJ2-7 and V is TRBV28, with D possibly matching TRBD1 (6 bases). This TCR derives from a human donor with basal cell carcinoma. This specimen consisted of PBMCs, obtained before anti-PD-1 treatment. The DNA of the CDR3 is TGTGCCAGCACCTCACAGGTTCTCCGGGACAACTCCTACGAGCAGTACTTC. Its translation is CASTSQVLRDNSYEQYF.